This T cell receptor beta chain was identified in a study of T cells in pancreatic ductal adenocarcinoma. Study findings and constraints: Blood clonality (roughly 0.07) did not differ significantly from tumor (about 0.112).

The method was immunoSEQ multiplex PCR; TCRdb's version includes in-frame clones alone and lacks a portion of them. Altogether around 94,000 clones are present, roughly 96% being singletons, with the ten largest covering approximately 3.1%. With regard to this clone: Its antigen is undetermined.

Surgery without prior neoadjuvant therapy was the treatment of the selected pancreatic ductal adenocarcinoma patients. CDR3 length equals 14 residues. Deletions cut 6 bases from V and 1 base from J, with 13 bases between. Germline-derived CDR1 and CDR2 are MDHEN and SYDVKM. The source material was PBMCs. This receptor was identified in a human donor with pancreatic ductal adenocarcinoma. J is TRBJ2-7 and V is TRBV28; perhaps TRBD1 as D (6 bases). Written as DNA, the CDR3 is TGTGCCAGCAGGAGCAACAGGGATTCCTACGAGCAGTACTTC. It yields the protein CASRSNRDSYEQYF. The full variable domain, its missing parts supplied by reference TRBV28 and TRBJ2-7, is DVKVTQSSRYLVKRTGEKVFLECVQDMDHENMFWYRQDPGLGLRLIYFSYDVKMKEKGDIPEGYSVSREKKERFSLILESASTNQTSMYLCASRSNRDSYEQYFGPGTRLTVT.